This is a list of T cell receptor beta chains from one sample in a study of shared clonotypes between healthy human individuals. Libraries were prepared by immunoSEQ multiplex PCR; TCRdb keeps only in-frame clonotypes and omits some of them. The table lists fewer than 3 million clones, under 95% of them singletons. The sample was naive CD4+ T cells from PBMCs. The origin of the receptors is a man younger than 35 in good health. Some clones in this sample may be carry-over from other donors' samples. Each CDR3 is given with its conserved first and last residue. Fields, in order: J gene, V gene, CDR3 protein.

TRBJ2-7 TRBV11-2 CASSPYLRGRFPTSYEQYF
TRBJ2-1 TRBV5-4 CASSYRLAGKDNEQFF
TRBJ1-2 TRBV6-5 CASFKGPGGYGYTF
TRBJ2-2 TRBV9 CASSPNSPPTGELFF
TRBJ2-2 TRBV30 CAWTVPGRNTGELFF
TRBJ1-2 TRBV7-2 CASSLGPGQMDYGYTF
TRBJ2-7 TRBV6-4 CASSVAPSYEQYF
TRBJ2-2 TRBV6-1 CASSEGGWAGELFF
TRBJ2-5 TRBV18 CASSPDRVQETQYF
TRBJ2-1 TRBV6-1 CASRGLAWNEQFF
TRBJ1-1 TRBV28 CASQTSGGTEAFF
TRBJ1-2 TRBV5-4 CASSRGQLIYGYTF
TRBJ2-1 TRBV5-1 CASSLVQGETNEQFF
TRBJ2-7 TRBV10-3 CAISFDSEQYF
TRBJ1-2 TRBV12-2 CASRAGKNDYGYTF
TRBJ1-1 TRBV18 CASSPPRNTEAFF
TRBJ2-2 TRBV27 CASSLHGELFF
TRBJ1-1 TRBV9 CASSVSTGMNTEAFF
TRBJ2-7 TRBV7-3 CASSLIPSSYEQYF
TRBJ1-3 TRBV10-2 CASRTGYSGNTIYF
TRBJ2-7 TRBV19 CASSSVPGYEQYF
TRBJ2-7 TRBV29-1 CSGTSGSLGEQYF
TRBJ1-4 TRBV5-4 CASSFRDRGPLEKLFF
TRBJ2-7 TRBV11-2 CASSLLSRVYEQYF
TRBJ2-2 TRBV7-3 CASSLMDPTNTGELFF
TRBJ2-1 TRBV5-6 CASSLGRKSYNEQFF
TRBJ1-1 TRBV5-1 CASSRGGTGMGTEAFF
TRBJ1-1 TRBV6-5 CASSYSQGIVEAFF
TRBJ2-5 TRBV5-1 CASSSQGAQETQYF
TRBJ1-4 TRBV5-1 CASSLGPATNEKLFF
TRBJ2-7 TRBV4-1 CASSQAFGTGGSYEQYF
TRBJ2-6 TRBV19 CASSVGGSGANVLTF
TRBJ1-1 TRBV28 CASSLAGMNTEAFF
TRBJ1-4 TRBV28 CASSRQGTGANEKLFF
TRBJ2-7 TRBV7-9 CASSLAGVDEQYF
TRBJ2-7 TRBV7-2 CASSLTGTSGSGQYF
TRBJ1-5 TRBV18 CASSPGAARQPQHF
TRBJ1-1 TRBV5-1 CASSWGQAHMNTEAFF
TRBJ2-2 TRBV28 CASSRGDRFRELFF
TRBJ1-1 TRBV5-1 CASSQEPMGNTEAFF
TRBJ1-5 TRBV30 CAWSESPAGGKGMFGNQPQHF
TRBJ1-1 TRBV5-1 CASSLIVGRENMNTEAFF
TRBJ1-1 TRBV7-9 CASSLESRVAFF
TRBJ2-7 TRBV7-3 CASSLARLAGYYEQYF
TRBJ1-6 TRBV29-1 CSVEEQPNSPLHF
TRBJ1-5 TRBV19 CASRENSNQPQHF
TRBJ1-1 TRBV5-1 CASSTGTVQGGTEAFF
TRBJ1-4 TRBV6-5 CASATGREKLFF
TRBJ2-3 TRBV7-2 CASSLGPGRGDTQYF
TRBJ2-5 TRBV18 CASSQNRVQETQYF
TRBJ2-1 TRBV4-2 CASSQSILAEGYNEQFF
TRBJ2-1 TRBV7-9 CASSPSGLARESSYNEQFF
TRBJ1-4 TRBV6-1 CASSVEGRSEKLFF
TRBJ1-2 TRBV5-1 CASSLGSLGNYGYTF
TRBJ2-4 TRBV5-1 CASSLGQLNIQYF
TRBJ1-5 TRBV19 CASSFGRYSNQPQHF